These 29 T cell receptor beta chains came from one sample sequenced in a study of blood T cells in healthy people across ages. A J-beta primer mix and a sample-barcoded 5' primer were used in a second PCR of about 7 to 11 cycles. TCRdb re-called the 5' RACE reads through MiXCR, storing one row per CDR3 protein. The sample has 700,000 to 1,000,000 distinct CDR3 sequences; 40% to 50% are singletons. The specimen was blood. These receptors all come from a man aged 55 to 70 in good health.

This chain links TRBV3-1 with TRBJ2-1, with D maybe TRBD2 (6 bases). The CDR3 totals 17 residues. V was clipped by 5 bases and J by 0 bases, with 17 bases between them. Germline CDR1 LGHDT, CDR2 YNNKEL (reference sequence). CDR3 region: CASSNHRGAVSYNEQFF. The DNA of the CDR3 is TGTGCCAGCAGCAATCACCGCGGGGCTGTCTCCTACAATGAGCAGTTCTTC.

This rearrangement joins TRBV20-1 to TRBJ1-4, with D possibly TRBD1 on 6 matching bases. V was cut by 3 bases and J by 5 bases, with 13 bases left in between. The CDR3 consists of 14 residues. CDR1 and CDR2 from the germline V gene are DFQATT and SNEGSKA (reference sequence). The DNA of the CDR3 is TGCAGTGCTAGCAAACAGGGCCCAAATGAAAAACTGTTTTTT. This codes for CSASKQGPNEKLFF.

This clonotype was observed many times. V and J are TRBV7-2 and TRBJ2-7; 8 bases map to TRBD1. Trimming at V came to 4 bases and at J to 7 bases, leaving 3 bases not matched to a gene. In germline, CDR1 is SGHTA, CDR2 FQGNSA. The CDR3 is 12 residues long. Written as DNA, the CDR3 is TGTGCCAGCAGCTCGACAGGGGATGAGCAGTACTTC. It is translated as CASSSTGDEQYF.

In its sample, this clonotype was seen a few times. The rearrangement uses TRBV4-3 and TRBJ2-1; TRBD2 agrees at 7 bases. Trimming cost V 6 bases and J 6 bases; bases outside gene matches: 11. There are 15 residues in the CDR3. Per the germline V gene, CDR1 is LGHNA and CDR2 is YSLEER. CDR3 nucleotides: TGCGCCAGCAGTCTGACTAGCCGAGGGTCCAATGAGCAGTTCTTC. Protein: CASSLTSRGSNEQFF.

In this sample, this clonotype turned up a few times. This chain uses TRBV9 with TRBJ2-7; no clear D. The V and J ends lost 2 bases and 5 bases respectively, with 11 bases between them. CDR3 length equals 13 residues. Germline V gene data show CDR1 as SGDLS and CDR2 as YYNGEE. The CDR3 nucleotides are TGTGCCAGCAGCGTGGACCTTTGGAACGAGCAGTACTTC. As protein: CASSVDLWNEQYF.

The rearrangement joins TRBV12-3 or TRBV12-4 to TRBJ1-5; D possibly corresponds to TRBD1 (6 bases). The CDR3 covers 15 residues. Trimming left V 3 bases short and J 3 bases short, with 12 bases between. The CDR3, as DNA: TGTGCCAGCAGTTTGGCGGGACAAGACAATCAGCCCCAGCATTTT. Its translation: CASSLAGQDNQPQHF.

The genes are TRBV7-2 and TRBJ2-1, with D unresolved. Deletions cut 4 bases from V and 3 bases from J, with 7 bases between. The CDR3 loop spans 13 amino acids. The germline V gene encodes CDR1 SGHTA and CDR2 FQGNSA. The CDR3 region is CASSYTVYNEQFF. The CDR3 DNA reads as TGTGCCAGCAGCTATACAGTCTACAATGAGCAGTTCTTC. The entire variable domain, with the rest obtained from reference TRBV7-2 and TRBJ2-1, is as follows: GAGVSQSPSNKVTEKGKDVELRCDPISGHTALYWYRQSLGQGLEFLIYFQGNSAPDKSGLPSDRFSAERTGGSVSTLTIQRTQQEDSAVYLCASSYTVYNEQFFGPGTRLTVL.

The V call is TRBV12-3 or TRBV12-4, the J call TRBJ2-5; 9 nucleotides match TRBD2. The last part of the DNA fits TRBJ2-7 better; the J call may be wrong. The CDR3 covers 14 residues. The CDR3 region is CASSAGGGALEQYF. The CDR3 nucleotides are TGTGCCAGCAGTGCCGGCGGGGGGGCTCTCGAGCAGTACTTC.

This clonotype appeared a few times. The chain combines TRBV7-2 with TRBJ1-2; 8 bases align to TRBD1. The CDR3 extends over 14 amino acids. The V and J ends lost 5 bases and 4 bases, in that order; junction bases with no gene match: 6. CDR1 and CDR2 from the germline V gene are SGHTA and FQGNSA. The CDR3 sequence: CASSVTGGGYGYTF. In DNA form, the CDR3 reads TGTGCCAGCAGCGTAACAGGGGGAGGCTATGGCTACACCTTC.

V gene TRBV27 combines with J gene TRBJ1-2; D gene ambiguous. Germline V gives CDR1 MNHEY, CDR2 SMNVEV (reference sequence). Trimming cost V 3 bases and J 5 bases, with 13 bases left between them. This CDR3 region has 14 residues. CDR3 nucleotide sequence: TGTGCCAGCAGTTTTAGGGCCCTGGGGTATGGCTACACCTTC. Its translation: CASSFRALGYGYTF.

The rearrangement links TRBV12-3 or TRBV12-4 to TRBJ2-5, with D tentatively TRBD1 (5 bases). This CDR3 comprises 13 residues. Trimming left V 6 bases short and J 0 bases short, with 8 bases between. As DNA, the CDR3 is TGTGCCAGCAGCGGACAAAACCAAGAGACCCAGTACTTC. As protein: CASSGQNQETQYF.

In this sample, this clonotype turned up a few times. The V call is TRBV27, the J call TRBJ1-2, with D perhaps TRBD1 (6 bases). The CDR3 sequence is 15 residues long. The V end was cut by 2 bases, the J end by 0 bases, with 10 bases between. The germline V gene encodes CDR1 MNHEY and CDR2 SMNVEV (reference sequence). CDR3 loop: CASSLGGQTNYGYTF. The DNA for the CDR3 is TGTGCCAGCAGTTTAGGGGGGCAGACTAACTATGGCTACACCTTC.

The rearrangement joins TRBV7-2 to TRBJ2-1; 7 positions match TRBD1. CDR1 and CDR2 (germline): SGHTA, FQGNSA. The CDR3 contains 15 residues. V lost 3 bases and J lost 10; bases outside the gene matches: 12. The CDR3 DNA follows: TGTGCCAGCAGCTTCGGACAGGTCGGAGCCTACGAGCAGTTCTTC. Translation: CASSFGQVGAYEQFF.

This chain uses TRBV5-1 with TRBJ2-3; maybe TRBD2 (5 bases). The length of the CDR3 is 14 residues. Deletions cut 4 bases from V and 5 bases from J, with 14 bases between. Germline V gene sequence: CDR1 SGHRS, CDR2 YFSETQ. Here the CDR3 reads CASSESSGKDTQYF. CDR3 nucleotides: TGCGCCAGCAGCGAATCCAGCGGCAAAGATACGCAGTATTTT.

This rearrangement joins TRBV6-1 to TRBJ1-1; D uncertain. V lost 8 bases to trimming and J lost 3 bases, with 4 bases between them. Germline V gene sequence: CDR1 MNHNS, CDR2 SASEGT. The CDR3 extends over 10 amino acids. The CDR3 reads CASADTEAFF. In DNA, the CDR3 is TGTGCCAGCGCCGACACTGAAGCTTTCTTT.

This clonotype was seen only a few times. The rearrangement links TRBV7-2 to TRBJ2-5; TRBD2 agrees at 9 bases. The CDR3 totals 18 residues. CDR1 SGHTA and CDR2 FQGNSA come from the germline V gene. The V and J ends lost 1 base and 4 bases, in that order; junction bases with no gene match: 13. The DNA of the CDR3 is TGTGCCAGCAGCTTAGGTTGGCTAGCGGGGACCGGAGGAGAGACCCAGTACTTC. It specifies CASSLGWLAGTGGETQYF.

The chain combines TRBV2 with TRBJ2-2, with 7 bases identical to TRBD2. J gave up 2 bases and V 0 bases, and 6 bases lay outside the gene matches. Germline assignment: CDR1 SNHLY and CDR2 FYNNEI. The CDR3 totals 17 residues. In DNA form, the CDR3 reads TGTGCCAGCAGTGAAGCGCGGGGGAGGGTAAACACCGGGGAGCTGTTTTTT. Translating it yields CASSEARGRVNTGELFF. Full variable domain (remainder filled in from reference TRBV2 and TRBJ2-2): EPEVTQTPSHQVTQMGQEVILRCVPISNHLYFYWYRQILGQKVEFLVSFYNNEISEKSEIFDDQFSVERPDGSNFTLKIRSTKLEDSAMYFCASSEARGRVNTGELFFGEGSRLTVL.

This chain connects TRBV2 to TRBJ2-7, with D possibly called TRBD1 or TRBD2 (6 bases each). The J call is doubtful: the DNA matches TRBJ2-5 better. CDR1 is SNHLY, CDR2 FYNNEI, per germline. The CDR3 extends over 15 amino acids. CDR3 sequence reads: CASSPDSGASETQYF. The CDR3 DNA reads TGTGCCAGCAGTCCAGACTCGGGGGCCTCGGAGACCCAGTACTTC.

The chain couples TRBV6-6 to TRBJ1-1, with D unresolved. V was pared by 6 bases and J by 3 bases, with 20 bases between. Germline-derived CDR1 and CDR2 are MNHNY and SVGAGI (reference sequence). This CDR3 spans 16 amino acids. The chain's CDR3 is CASSNSGRGADTEAFF. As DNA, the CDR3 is TGTGCCAGCAGCAATAGCGGACGGGGAGCGGACACTGAAGCTTTCTTT.

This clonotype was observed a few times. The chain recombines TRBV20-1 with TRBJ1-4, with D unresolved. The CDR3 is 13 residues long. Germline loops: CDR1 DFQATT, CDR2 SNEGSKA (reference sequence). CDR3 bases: TGCACCGCTGGCCATGGGAAGGGTGAAAAACTGTTTTTT. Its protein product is CTAGHGKGEKLFF.

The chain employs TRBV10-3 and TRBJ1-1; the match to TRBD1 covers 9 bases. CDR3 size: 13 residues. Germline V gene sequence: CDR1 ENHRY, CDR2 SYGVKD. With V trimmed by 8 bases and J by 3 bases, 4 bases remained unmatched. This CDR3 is CAISGTGYTEAFF. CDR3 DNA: TGTGCCATCTCCGGGACAGGGTACACTGAAGCTTTCTTT.

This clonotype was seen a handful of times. CDR3 sequence reads: CSARVKNEQYF. The CDR3, as DNA: TGCAGTGCTAGAGTCAAAAACGAGCAGTACTTC. The V gene is TRBV20-1, the J gene TRBJ2-5; D is uncertain. Near its end, the DNA agrees better with TRBJ2-7, so the J call may be wrong. Germline assignment: CDR1 DFQATT and CDR2 SNEGSKA (reference sequence). The CDR3 has 11 amino acids.

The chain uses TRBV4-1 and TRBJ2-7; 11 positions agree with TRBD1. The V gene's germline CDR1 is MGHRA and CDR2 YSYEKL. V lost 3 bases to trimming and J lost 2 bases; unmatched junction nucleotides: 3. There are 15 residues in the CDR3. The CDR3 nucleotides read TGCGCCAGCAGCCAGGGACAGGGGGATCCCTACGAGCAGTACTTC. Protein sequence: CASSQGQGDPYEQYF.

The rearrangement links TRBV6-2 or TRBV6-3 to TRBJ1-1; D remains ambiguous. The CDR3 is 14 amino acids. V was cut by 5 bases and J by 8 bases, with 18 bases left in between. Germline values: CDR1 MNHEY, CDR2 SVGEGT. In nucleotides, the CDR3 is TGTGCCAGCAGTCTCGAAGTAAAGGGAGGGGAAGCTTTCTTT. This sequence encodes CASSLEVKGGEAFF.

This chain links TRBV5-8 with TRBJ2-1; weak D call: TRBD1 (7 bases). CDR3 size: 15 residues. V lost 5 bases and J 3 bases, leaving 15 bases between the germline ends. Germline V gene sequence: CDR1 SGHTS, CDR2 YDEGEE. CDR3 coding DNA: TGTGCCAGCAGAAAGCAGGGGGGACACTACAATGAGCAGTTCTTC. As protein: CASRKQGGHYNEQFF.

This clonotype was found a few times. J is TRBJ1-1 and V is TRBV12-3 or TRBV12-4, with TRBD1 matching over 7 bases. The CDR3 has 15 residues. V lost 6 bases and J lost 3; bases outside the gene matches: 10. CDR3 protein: CASSSYRGGDTEAFF. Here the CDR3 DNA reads TGTGCCAGCAGCTCCTACAGGGGTGGGGACACTGAAGCTTTCTTT.

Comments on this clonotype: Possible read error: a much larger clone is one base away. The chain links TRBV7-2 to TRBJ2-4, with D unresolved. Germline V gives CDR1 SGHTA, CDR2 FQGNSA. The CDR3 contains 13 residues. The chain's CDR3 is CAGSLAALNIQYF. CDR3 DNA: TGTGCCGGCAGCTTAGCAGCCCTAAACATTCAGTACTTC.

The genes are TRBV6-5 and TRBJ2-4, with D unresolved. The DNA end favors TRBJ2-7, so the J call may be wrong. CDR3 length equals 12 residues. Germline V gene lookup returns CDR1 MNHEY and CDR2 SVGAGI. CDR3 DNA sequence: TGTGCCAACAGCTCCGAGGTGAACGAGCAGTACTTC. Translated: CANSSEVNEQYF.

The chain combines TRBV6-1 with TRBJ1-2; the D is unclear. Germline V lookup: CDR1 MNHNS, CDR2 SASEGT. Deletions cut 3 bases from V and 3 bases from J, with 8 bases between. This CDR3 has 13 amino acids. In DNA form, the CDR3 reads TGTGCCAGCAGTGATACAGCCCACTATGGCTACACCTTC. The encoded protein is CASSDTAHYGYTF.